Here is one TCR beta chain with its context. V was pared by 7 bases and J by 3 bases, with 8 bases of the junction left unmatched. From germline, CDR1 is MNHNS and CDR2 SASEGT. The CDR3 loop spans 14 amino acids. These data come from a study of identical twins. A universal primer site was added by template switching, and unique molecular identifiers were carried by the cDNA. Via MiXCR, TCRdb re-called the 5' RACE reads, giving one row per CDR3 protein. The repertoire consists of 1.5 million to 2 million distinct CDR3 sequences, with less than 35% occurring once and the leading ten covering under 0.35%.

The sample comprised cord blood. The chain combines TRBV6-1 with TRBJ1-2, with 7 bases that match TRBD1. The TCR comes from a newborn girl in good health. The CDR3 spells CASNRGFADYGYTF. The CDR3 coding sequence is TGTGCCAGCAACAGGGGTTTTGCTGACTATGGCTACACCTTC.